This T cell receptor (beta chain) was found in a study of OX40 agonist ivuxolimab in advanced cancers. Study information: People in dose escalation had one of these cancers: hepatocellular carcinoma, melanoma, renal cell or head and neck cancer. Study-level findings and limits: There was clonal expansion of CD4+ and CD8+ blood T cells by week 6 at 0.1 to 3.0 mg/kg.

Germline V gene sequence: CDR1 ENHRY, CDR2 SYGVKD. The CDR3 is 14 residues long. V shed 6 bases and J 1 base; nucleotides not matched to a gene: 3. Of note for this clone: Its specificity is unknown.

The repertoire was sequenced with immunoSEQ multiplex PCR; TCRdb's copy has only in-frame clones and lacks some. The repertoire holds about 64,000 clones, with roughly 82% as singletons. The sequenced sample was CD4+ or CD8+ T cells sorted from blood, obtained in a trial of the OX40 agonist ivuxolimab. The chain combines TRBV10-3 with TRBJ1-1; 9 nucleotides align to TRBD1. This clonotype originated in an adult with an advanced solid tumor such as melanoma, head and neck, liver or kidney cancer. CDR3 bases: TGTGCCATCAGCAGGGGACAGGGGAACACTGAAGCTTTCTTT. Protein product: CAISRGQGNTEAFF.